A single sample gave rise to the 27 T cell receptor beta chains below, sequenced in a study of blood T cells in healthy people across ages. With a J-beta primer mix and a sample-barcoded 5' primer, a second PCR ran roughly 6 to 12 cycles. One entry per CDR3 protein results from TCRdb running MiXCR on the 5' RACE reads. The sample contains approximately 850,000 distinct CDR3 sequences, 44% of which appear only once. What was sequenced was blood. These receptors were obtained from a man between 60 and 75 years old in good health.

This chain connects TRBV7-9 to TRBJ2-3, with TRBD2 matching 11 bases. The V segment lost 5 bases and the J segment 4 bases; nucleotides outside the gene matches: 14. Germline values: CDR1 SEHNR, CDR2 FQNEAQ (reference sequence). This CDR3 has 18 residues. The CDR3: CASSAGLAGVIRADTQYF. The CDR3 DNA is TGTGCCAGCAGCGCCGGACTAGCGGGTGTTATTCGCGCAGATACGCAGTATTTT.

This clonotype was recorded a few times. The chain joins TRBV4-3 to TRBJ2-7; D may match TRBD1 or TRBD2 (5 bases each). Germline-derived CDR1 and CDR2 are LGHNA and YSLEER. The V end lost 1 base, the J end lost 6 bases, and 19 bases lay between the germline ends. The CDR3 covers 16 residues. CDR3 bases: TGCGCCAGCAGCCAAGGGCTGACGGTAGCTGGGGGCGAGCAGTACTTC. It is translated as CASSQGLTVAGGEQYF.

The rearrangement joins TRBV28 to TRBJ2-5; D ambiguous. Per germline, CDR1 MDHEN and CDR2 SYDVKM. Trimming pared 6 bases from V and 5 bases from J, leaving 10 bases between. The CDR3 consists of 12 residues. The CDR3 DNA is TGTGCCAGCAGGGACGGTTTCGAGACCCAGTACTTC. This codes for CASRDGFETQYF.

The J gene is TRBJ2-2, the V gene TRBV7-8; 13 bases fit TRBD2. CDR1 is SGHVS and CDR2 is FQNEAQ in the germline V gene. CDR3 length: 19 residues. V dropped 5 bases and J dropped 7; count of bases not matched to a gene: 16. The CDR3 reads CASSPTWTSGGHLDGELFF. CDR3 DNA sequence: TGTGCCAGCAGCCCCACCTGGACTAGCGGGGGCCACCTCGACGGGGAGCTGTTTTTT.

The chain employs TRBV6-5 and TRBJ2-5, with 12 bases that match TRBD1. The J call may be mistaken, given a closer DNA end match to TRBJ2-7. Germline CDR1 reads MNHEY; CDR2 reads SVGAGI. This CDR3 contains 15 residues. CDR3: CASSYRDRGLYEQYF. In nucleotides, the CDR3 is TGTGCCAGCAGTTACCGGGACAGGGGGCTATACGAGCAGTACTTC.

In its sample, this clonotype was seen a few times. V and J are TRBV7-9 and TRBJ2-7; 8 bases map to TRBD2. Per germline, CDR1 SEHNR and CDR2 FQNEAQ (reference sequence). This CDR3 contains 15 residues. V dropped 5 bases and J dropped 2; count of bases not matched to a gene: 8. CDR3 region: CASSEVGAGAYEQYF. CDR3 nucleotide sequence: TGTGCCAGCAGCGAGGTGGGAGCGGGGGCCTACGAGCAGTACTTC.

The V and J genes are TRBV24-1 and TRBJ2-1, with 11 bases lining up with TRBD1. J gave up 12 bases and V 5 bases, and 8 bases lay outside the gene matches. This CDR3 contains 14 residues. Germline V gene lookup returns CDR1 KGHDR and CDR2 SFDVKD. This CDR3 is CATSAPGQGGRQFF. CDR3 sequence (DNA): TGTGCCACCAGTGCCCCGGGACAGGGGGGACGGCAGTTCTTC.

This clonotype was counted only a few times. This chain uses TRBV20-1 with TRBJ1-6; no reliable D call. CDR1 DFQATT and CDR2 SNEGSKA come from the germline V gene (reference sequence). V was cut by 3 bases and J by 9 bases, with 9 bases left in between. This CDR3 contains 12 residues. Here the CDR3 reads CSASPQLSPLHF. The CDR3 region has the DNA TGCAGTGCTAGCCCACAGCTTTCACCCCTCCACTTT.

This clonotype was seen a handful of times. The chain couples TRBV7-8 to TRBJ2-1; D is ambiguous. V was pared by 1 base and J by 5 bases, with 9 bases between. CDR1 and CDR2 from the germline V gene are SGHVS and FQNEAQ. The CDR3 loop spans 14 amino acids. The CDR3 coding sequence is TGTGCCAGCAGCTTAGTGGTCAGAAACAATGAGCAGTTCTTC. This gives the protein CASSLVVRNNEQFF.

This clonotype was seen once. CDR3 sequence reads: CASSQMQGAGELFF. CDR3 in DNA: TGCGCCAGCAGCCAAATGCAGGGGGCCGGGGAGCTGTTTTTT. The gene calls are TRBV4-3 and TRBJ2-2; 7 bases agree with TRBD1. CDR1 is LGHNA, CDR2 YSLEER, per germline. J was trimmed by 6 bases and V by 2 bases; bases with no gene match: 3. The CDR3 contains 14 residues.

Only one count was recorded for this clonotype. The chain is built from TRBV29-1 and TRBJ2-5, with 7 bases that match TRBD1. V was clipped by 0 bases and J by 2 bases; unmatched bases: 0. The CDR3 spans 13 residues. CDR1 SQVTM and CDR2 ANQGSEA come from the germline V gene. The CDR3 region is CSVEEDRQETQYF. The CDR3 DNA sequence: TGCAGCGTTGAAGAGGACAGGCAAGAGACCCAGTACTTC.

CDR3 in amino acids: CASSVGGLSNQPQHF. As DNA, the CDR3 is TGTGCCAGCAGTGTTGGTGGGCTCAGTAATCAGCCCCAGCATTTT. This chain connects TRBV6-1 to TRBJ1-5, with unresolved D. Germline CDR1 MNHNS, CDR2 SASEGT. The CDR3 is 15 amino acids. The ends were cut back, 4 bases at V and 4 bases at J, with 14 bases in the middle.

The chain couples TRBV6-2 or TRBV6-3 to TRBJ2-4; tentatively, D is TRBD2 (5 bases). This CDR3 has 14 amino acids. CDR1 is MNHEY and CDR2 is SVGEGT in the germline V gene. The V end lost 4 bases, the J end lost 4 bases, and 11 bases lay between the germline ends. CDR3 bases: TGTGCCAGCAGTTCCTCGGACTCAAAAAACATTCAGTACTTC. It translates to CASSSSDSKNIQYF.

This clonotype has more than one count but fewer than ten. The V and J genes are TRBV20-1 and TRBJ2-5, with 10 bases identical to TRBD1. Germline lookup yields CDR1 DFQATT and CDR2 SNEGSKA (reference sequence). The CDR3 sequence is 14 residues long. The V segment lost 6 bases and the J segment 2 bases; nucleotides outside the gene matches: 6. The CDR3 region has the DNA TGCAGTGCAGCGGACAGGGGGGGACAAGAGACCCAGTACTTC. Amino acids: CSAADRGGQETQYF.

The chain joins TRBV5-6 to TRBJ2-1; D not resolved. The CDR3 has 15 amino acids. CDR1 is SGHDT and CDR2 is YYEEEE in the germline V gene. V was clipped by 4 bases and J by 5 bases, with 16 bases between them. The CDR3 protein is CASSRSSAPHNEQFF. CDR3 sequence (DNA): TGTGCCAGCAGCCGAAGTTCCGCGCCCCACAATGAGCAGTTCTTC.

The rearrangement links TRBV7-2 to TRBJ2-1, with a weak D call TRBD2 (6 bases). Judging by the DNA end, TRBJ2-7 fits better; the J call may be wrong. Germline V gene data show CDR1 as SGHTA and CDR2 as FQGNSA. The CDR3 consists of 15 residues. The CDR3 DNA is TGTGCCAGCAGCCGCCGGGACTGGGAATACAATGAGCAGTACTTC. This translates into CASSRRDWEYNEQYF.

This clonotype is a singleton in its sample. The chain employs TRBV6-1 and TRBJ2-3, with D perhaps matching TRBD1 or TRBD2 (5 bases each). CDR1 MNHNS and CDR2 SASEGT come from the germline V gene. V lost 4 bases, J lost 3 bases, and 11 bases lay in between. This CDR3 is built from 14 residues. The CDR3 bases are TGTGCCAGCAGTGGCGGGTGGGGGACAGATACGCAGTATTTT. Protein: CASSGGWGTDTQYF.

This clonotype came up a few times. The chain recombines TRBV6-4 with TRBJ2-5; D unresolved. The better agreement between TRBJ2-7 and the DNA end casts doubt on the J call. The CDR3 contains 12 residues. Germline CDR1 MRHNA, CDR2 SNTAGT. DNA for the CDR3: TGTGCCAGCCGGTCGGGCGACGGCGAGCAGTACTTC. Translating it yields CASRSGDGEQYF.

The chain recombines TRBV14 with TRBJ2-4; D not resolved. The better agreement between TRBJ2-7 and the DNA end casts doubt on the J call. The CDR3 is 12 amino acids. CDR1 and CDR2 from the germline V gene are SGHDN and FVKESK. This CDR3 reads CASPPPCNEQYF. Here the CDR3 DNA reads TGTGCCAGCCCGCCTCCCTGCAACGAGCAGTACTTC.

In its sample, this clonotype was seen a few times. The CDR3 DNA sequence: TGCGCCAGCAGCCAAGATTTTCGGTCGGGGACTAGCGGGGCCTTCCAAGAGACCCAGTACTTC. This encodes CASSQDFRSGTSGAFQETQYF. This chain links TRBV4-3 with TRBJ2-5; 13 bases line up with TRBD2. Trimming at V came to 0 bases and at J to 1 base, leaving 14 bases not matched to a gene. The CDR3 covers 21 residues. Germline V lookup: CDR1 LGHNA, CDR2 YSLEER.

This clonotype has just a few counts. CDR3 in DNA: TGCAGTGCGGACAGACAGGGGGGCAATTCACCCCTCCACTTT. Its protein product is CSADRQGGNSPLHF. This chain connects TRBV20-1 to TRBJ1-6; TRBD1 agrees at 9 bases. J gave up 7 bases and V 6 bases, and 7 bases lay outside the gene matches. CDR1 DFQATT and CDR2 SNEGSKA come from the germline V gene (reference sequence). This CDR3 has 14 amino acids.

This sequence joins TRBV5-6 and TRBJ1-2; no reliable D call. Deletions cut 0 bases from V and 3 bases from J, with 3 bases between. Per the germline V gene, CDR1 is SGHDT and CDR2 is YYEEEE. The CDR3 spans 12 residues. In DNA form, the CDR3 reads TGTGCCAGCAGCTTGGTTTACTATGGCTACACCTTC. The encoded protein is CASSLVYYGYTF. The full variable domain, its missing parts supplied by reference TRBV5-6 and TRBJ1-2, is DAGVTQSPTHLIKTRGQQVTLRCSPKSGHDTVSWYQQALGQGPQFIFQYYEEEERQRGNFPDRFSGHQFPNYSSELNVNALLLGDSALYLCASSLVYYGYTFGSGTRLTVV.

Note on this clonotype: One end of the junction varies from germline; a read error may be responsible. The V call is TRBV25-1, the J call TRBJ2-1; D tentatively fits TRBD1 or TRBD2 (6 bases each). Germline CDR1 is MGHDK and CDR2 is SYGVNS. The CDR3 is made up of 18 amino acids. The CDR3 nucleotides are TGTGCCGGCAGTGAAACACTGAGGGGGACTGGAACCTACAATGAGCAGTTCTTC. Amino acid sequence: CAGSETLRGTGTYNEQFF.

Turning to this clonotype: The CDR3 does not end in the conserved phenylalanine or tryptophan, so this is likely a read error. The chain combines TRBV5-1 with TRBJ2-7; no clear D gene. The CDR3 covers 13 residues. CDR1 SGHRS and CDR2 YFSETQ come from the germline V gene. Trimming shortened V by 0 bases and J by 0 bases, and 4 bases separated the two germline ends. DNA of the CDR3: TGCGCCAGCAGCTTGGTCCACTCCTACGAGCAGTACAAC. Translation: CASSLVHSYEQYN.

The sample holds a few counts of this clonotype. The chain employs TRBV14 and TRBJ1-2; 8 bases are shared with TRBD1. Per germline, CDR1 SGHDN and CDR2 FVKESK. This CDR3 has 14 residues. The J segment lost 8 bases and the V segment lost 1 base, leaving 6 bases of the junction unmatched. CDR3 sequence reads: CASSQGPGGGGYTF. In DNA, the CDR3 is TGTGCCAGCAGCCAAGGTCCAGGGGGCGGCGGCTACACCTTC.

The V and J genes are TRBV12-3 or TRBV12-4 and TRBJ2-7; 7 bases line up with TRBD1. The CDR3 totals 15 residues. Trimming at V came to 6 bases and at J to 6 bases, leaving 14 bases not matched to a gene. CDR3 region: CASSSRGNRGSEQYF. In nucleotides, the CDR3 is TGTGCCAGCAGCTCCCGAGGGAACAGGGGCAGCGAGCAGTACTTC.

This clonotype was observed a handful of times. The CDR3 region is CAISRQSSYNSPLHF. CDR3 coding DNA: TGTGCCATCAGTAGGCAGAGCTCCTATAATTCACCCCTCCACTTT. The chain uses TRBV10-3 and TRBJ1-6, with D unclear. Trimming cost V 5 bases and J 0 bases, with 8 bases left between them. In germline, CDR1 is ENHRY, CDR2 SYGVKD. The CDR3 has 15 residues.